This T cell receptor (beta chain) emerged from a study of shared clonotypes between healthy human individuals. Study-wide results and caveats: About 5% of naive CD4 clonotypes were common to several donors. The small donor group covered limited genetic and exposure diversity.

DNA at approximately 200 ng, around 30,000 T cell genomes, went into sorted-subset replicate PCRs. This table comes from immunoSEQ multiplex PCR, and its TCRdb copy is limited to in-frame clones, with some not included. The table records millions of clones, approximately 94% of them present only once. This clone was observed a few times. Its antigen is unknown. This CDR3 region has 14 residues. The V and J ends lost 4 bases and 6 bases respectively, with 13 bases between them. CDR1 and CDR2 (germline): SGHVS, FQNEAQ. What was sequenced was naive CD4+ T cells sorted from blood. The subset was: CD45RA+ positively selected. This sequence joins TRBV7-8 and TRBJ1-5, with D uncertain. The clonotype originates from a man aged 18 to 29 in good health. The CDR3 DNA reads TGTGCCAGCAGCTCAGACTTGAAGGGTCAGCCCCAGCATTTT. Amino acids: CASSSDLKGQPQHF.